Shown below are 5 T cell receptor beta chains from a single sample sequenced in a study of OX40 agonist ivuxolimab in advanced cancers. The table came from immunoSEQ multiplex PCR; TCRdb's copy has only in-frame clones and leaves some out. The profile shows approximately 47,000 clones, around 90% of them singletons. This specimen was CD4+ or CD8+ T cells sorted from blood, taken in a trial of the OX40 agonist ivuxolimab. Receptor source: an adult with an advanced solid tumor such as melanoma, head and neck, liver or kidney cancer.

This CDR3 reads CASSDRGDTQYF. The CDR3 nucleotides are TGTGCCAGCAGTGATAGAGGAGATACGCAGTATTTT. The chain has TRBV6-4 and TRBJ2-3, with D uncertain. V was pared by 3 bases and J by 5 bases, with 6 bases between. The CDR3 runs 12 residues. Germline values: CDR1 MRHNA, CDR2 SNTAGT.

In this sample, this clone turned up a few times. This chain links TRBV19 with TRBJ1-5; no clear D. This CDR3 has 13 residues. Germline CDR1 is LNHDA and CDR2 is SQIVND (reference sequence). The germline V and J ends were trimmed by 1 base and 4 bases, with 5 bases remaining between them. CDR3 nucleotide sequence: TGTGCCAGTAGTATAGTACGGAATCAGCCCCAGCATTTT. This gives the protein CASSIVRNQPQHF. The full variable domain, rest sourced from reference TRBV19 and TRBJ1-5, is DGGITQSPKYLFRKEGQNVTLSCEQNLNHDAMYWYRQDPGQGLRLIYYSQIVNDFQKGDIAEGYSVSREKKESFPLTVTSAQKNPTAFYLCASSIVRNQPQHFGDGTRLSIL.

J is TRBJ1-1 and V is TRBV27; 10 positions match TRBD1. CDR3 length equals 14 residues. Germline CDR1 is MNHEY and CDR2 is SMNVEV (reference sequence). With 6 bases clipped from V and 5 bases from J, the junction kept 6 bases outside the gene matches. CDR3 in DNA: TGTGCCAGCAGAGTGGGGACAGGGGTAACTGAAGCTTTCTTT. As protein: CASRVGTGVTEAFF.

J is TRBJ2-2 and V is TRBV27, with 9 bases matching TRBD1. The junction had 12 bases not matched to a gene; V was cut back by 8 bases and J by 5 bases. Germline V gives CDR1 MNHEY, CDR2 SMNVEV (reference sequence). The CDR3 extends over 16 amino acids. CDR3 DNA sequence: TGTGCCAGCCGCCTTGCGACAGGGGGGAAAACCGGGGAGCTGTTTTTT. Its protein is CASRLATGGKTGELFF.

The rearrangement joins TRBV7-6 to TRBJ1-1, with TRBD1 as a possible D gene (6 bases). With 3 bases removed from V and 4 bases from J, the gap between germline ends came to 15 bases. The CDR3 sequence is 15 residues long. Germline loops: CDR1 SGHVS, CDR2 FNYEAQ. Written as DNA, the CDR3 is TGTGCCAGCAGCTTGAGTCCGGGACAAGGCACTGAAGCTTTCTTT. Protein sequence: CASSLSPGQGTEAFF.